This T cell receptor (beta chain) appears in the sequencing data of a study of CD8 T cells in ankylosing spondylitis. Regarding the study as a whole: Researchers report that disease-linked clones proved CD8+ and relatively rare in peripheral blood. Reported data indicate significant enrichment of disease-linked clones within matched ankylosing spondylitis synovial fluid. A TCR beta motif of eight or nine highly homologous variants seemed to mark ankylosing spondylitis blood.

It was by quantitative 5'-RACE with molecular barcodes that TCR beta libraries were made. TCRdb used MiXCR to reprocess the 5' RACE reads, holding one entry per CDR3 protein. Here the sample spans about 420,000 distinct CDR3 sequences, around 24% being singletons. This clonotype has just a few counts. What it binds is unknown. The CDR3 contains 16 residues. V gave up 3 bases and J gave up 0 bases, with 15 bases separating them. Germline CDR1 and CDR2: SQVTM and ANQGSEA. The source material was blood, either unsorted or a sorted T cell fraction (not recorded which). This TCR was recovered from a male donor with ankylosing spondylitis. The J gene is TRBJ2-1, the V gene TRBV29-1; possibly TRBD1 or TRBD2 for D (5 bases each). CDR3 in DNA: TGCAGCGTTGATCGGTGGGGGAAGAGCTCCTACAATGAGCAGTTCTTC. Translating it yields CSVDRWGKSSYNEQFF.